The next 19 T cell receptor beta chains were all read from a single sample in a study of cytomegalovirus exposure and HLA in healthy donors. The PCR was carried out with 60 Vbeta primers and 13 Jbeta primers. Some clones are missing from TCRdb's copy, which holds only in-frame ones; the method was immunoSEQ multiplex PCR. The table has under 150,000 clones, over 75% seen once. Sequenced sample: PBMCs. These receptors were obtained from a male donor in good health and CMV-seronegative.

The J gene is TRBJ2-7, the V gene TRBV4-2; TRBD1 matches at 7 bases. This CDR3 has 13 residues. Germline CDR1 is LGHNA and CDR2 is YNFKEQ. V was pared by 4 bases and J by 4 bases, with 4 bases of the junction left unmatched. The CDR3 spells CASSRQGGYEQYF. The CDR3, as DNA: TGTGCCAGCAGCCGACAGGGCGGGTACGAGCAGTACTTC.

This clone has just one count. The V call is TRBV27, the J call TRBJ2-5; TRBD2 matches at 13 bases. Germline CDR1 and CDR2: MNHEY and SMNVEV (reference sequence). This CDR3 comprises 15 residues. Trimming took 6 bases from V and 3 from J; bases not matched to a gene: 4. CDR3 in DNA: TGTGCCAGCAGACGGACTAGCGGGAGAAAAGAGACCCAGTACTTC. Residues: CASRRTSGRKETQYF.

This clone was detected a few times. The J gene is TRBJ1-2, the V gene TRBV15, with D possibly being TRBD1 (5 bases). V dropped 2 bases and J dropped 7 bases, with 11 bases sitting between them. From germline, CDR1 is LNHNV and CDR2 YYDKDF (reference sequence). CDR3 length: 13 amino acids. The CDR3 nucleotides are TGTGCCACCAGCAGAAGAGGGGAGGGTGGCTACACCTTC. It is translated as CATSRRGEGGYTF.

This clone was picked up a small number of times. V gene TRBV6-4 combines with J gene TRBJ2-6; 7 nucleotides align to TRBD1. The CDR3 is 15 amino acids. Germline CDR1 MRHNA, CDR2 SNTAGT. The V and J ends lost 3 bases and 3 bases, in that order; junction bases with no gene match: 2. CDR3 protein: CASSERGHGANVLTF. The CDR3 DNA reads TGTGCCAGCAGTGAAAGGGGGCATGGGGCCAACGTCCTGACTTTC.

The DNA for the CDR3 is TGTGCCAGCAGCCGTACCCAGGGGGAGGTCGAGCAGTACTTC. Translated: CASSRTQGEVEQYF. This chain joins TRBV7-8 and TRBJ2-7; a possible D gene is TRBD1 (7 bases). Per the germline V gene, CDR1 is SGHVS and CDR2 is FQNEAQ. Trimming took off 5 bases at V and 6 bases at J, with 17 bases between the two ends. The CDR3 consists of 14 residues.

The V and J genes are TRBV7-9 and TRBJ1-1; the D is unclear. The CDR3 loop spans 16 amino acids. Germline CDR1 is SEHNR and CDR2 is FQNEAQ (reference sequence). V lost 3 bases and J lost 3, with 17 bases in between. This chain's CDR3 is CASSLAPGGTYTEAFF. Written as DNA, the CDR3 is TGTGCCAGCAGCTTGGCCCCGGGTGGAACTTACACTGAAGCTTTCTTT.

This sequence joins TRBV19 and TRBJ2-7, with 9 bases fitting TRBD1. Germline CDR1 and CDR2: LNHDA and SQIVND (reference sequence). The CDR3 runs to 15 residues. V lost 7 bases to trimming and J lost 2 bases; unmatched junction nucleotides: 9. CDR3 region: CASTFGTGLAYEQYF. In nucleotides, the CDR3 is TGTGCCAGTACTTTTGGGACAGGGCTGGCCTACGAGCAGTACTTC.

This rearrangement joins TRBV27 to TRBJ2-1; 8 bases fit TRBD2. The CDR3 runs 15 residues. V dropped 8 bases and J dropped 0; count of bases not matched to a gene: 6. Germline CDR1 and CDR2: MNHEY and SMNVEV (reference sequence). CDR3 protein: CASGSGLASYNEQFF. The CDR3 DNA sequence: TGTGCCAGCGGCTCAGGACTAGCCTCCTACAATGAGCAGTTCTTC.

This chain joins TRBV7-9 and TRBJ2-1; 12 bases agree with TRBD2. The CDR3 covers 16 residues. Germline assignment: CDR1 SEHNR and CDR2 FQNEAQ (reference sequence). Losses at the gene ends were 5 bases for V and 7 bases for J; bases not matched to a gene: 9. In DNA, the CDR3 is TGTGCCAGCAGCGGCCCTAGCGGGAGGGCCTTAAATGAGCAGTTCTTC. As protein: CASSGPSGRALNEQFF.

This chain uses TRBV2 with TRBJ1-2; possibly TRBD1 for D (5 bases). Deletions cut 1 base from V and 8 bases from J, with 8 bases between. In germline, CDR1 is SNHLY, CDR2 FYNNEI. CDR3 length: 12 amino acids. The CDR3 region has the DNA TGTGCCAGCAGTGAAGGAAGGGGAGGCTACACCTTC. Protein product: CASSEGRGGYTF. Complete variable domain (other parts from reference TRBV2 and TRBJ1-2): EPEVTQTPSHQVTQMGQEVILRCVPISNHLYFYWYRQILGQKVEFLVSFYNNEISEKSEIFDDQFSVERPDGSNFTLKIRSTKLEDSAMYFCASSEGRGGYTFGSGTRLTVV.

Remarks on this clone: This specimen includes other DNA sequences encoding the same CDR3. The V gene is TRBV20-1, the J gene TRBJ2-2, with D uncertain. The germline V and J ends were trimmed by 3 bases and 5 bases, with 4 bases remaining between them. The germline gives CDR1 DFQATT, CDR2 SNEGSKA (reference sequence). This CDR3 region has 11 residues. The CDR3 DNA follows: TGCAGTGCTAGGGAGACCGGGGAGCTGTTTTTT. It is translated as CSARETGELFF.

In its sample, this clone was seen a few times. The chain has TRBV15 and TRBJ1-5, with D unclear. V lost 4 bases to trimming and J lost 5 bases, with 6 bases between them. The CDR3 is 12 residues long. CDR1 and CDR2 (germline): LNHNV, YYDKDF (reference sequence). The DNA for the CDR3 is TGTGCCACCAGCACCTTCGATCAGCCCCAGCATTTT. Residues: CATSTFDQPQHF.

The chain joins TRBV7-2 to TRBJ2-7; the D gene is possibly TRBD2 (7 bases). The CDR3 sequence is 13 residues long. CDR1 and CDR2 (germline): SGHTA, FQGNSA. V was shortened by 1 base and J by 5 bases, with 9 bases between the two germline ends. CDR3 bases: TGTGCCAGCAGCTTAGGGGGGGGCCACGAGCAGTACTTC. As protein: CASSLGGGHEQYF.

CDR3 protein: CASSQDSGNTIYF. The DNA of the CDR3 is TGTGCCAGCAGCCAGGACTCTGGAAACACCATATATTTT. The genes are TRBV7-6 and TRBJ1-3; no firm D call. Trimming pared 5 bases from V and 0 bases from J, leaving 5 bases between. Germline values: CDR1 SGHVS, CDR2 FNYEAQ. The CDR3 sequence is 13 residues long.

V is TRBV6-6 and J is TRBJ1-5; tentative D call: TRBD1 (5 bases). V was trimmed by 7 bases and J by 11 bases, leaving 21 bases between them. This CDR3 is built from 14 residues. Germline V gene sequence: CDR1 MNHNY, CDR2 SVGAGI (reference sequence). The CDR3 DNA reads TGTGCCAGCATTAAGGACTCCTCTACGGGGGCCCAGCATTTT. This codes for CASIKDSSTGAQHF.

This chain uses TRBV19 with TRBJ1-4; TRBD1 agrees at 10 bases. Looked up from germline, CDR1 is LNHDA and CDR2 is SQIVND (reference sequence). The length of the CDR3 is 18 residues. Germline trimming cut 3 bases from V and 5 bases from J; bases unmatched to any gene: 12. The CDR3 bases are TGTGCCAGTAGTATGCCTTCGGGACAGGGGTTTGAGAATGAAAAACTGTTTTTT. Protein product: CASSMPSGQGFENEKLFF.

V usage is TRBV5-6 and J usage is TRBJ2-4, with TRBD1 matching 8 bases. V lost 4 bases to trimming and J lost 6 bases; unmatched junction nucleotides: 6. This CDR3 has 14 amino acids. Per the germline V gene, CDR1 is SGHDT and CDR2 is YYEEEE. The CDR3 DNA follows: TGTGCCAGCAGCCATGGACAGGGCCGAAACATTCAGTACTTC. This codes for CASSHGQGRNIQYF.

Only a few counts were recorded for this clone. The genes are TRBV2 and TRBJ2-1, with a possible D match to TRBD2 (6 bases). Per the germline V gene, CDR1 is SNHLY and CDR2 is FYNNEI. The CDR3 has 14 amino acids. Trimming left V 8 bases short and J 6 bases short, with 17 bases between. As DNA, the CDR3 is TGTGCCAGCGGAATTGCGGGAATGGTCAATGAGCAGTTCTTC. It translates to CASGIAGMVNEQFF.

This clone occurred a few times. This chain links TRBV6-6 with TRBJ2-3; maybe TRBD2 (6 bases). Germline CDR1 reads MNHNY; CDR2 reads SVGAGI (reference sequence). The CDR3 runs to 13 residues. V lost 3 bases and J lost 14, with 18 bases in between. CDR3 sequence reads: CASSYRENLNPYF. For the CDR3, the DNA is TGTGCCAGCAGTTATCGGGAGAACCTAAACCCGTATTTT.